This T cell receptor beta chain was identified during a study of patients and donors after allogeneic stem cell transplantation. This clonotype was seen a handful of times. The CDR3 loop spans 14 amino acids. Trimming pared 6 bases from V and 5 bases from J, leaving 20 bases between. Germline CDR1 is SQVTM and CDR2 is ANQGSEA. MiXCR, applied by TCRdb to the RT-PCR reads, yields one record per CDR3 protein. Found here are 400,000 to 500,000 distinct CDR3 sequences, around 16% of them singletons; the top ten hold 7.2%. The chain has TRBV29-1 and TRBJ2-7, with D unclear. This receptor was identified in a human donor who was either an allogeneic HSCT recipient or a stem cell or donor lymphocyte infusion donor (not recorded which). It is not recorded whose cells these are; they may come from a transplant donor. Input material: blood, either unsorted or a sorted T cell fraction (not recorded which). CDR3 region: CSVERSYDIDEQYF. The CDR3 DNA reads TGCAGCGTAGAGAGGAGTTACGATATCGACGAGCAGTACTTC.